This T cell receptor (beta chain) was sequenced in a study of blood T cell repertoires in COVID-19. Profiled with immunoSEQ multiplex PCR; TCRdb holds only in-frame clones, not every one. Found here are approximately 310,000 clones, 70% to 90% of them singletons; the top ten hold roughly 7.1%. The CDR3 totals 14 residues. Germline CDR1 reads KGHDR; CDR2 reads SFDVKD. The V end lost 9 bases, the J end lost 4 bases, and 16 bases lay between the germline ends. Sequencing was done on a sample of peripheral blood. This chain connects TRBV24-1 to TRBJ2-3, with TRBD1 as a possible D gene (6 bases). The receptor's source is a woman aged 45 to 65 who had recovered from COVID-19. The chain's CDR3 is CATGDQGISDTQYF. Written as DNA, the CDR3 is TGTGCCACCGGAGATCAGGGGATCTCAGATACGCAGTATTTT.